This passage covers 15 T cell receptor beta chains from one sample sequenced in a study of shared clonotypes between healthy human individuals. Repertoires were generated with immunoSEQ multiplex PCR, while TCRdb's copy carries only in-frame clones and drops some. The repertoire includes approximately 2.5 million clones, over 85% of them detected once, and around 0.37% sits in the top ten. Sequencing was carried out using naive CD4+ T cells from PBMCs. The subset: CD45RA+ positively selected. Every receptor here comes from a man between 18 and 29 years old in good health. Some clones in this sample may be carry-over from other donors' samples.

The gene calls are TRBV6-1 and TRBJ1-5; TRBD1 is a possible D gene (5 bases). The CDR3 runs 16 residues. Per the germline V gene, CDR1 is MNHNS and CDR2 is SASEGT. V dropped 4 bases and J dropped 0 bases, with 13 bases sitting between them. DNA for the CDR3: TGTGCCAGCAGTGTTCGGGGGGACTATAGCAATCAGCCCCAGCATTTT. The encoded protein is CASSVRGDYSNQPQHF.

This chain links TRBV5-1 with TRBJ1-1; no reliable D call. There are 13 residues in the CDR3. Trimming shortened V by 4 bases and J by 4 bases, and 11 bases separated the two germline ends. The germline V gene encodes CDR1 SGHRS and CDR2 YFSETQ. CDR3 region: CASSPTTGTEAFF. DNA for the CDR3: TGCGCCAGCAGCCCGACAACTGGCACTGAAGCTTTCTTT.

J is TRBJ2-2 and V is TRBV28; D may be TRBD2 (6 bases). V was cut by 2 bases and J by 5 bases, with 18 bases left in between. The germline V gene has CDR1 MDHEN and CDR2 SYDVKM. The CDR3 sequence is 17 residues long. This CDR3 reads CASSLPLVAGRTGELFF. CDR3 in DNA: TGTGCCAGCAGTTTACCCCTCGTCGCGGGACGAACCGGGGAGCTGTTTTTT.

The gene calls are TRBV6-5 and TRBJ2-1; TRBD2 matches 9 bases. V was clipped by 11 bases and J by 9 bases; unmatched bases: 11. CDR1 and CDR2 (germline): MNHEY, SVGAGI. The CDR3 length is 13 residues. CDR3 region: CAAGGRAYSEQFF. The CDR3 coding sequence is TGTGCCGCGGGCGGGAGGGCCTATAGTGAGCAGTTCTTC.

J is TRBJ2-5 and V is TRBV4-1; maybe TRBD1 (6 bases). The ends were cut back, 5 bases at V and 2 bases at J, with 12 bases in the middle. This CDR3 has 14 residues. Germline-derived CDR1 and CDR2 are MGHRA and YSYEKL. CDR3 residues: CASSSLQGQETQYF. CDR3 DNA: TGCGCCAGCAGCTCCCTCCAGGGGCAAGAGACCCAGTACTTC.

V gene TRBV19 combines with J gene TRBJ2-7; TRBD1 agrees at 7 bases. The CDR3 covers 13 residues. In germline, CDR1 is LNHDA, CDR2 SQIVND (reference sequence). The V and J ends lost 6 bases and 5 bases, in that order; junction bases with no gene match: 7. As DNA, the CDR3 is TGTGCCAGTAGGACAGGGCCCGATCACGAGCAGTACTTC. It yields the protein CASRTGPDHEQYF.

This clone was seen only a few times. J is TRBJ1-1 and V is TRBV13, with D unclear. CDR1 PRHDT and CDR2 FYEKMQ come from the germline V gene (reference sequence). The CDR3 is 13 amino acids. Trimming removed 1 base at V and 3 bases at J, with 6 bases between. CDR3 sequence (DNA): TGTGCCAGCAGCTTAGTGCCTCACACTGAAGCTTTCTTT. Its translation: CASSLVPHTEAFF.

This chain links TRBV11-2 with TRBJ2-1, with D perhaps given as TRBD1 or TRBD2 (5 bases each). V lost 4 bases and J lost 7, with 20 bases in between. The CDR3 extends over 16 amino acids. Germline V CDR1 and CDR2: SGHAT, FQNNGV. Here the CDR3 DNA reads TGTGCCAGCAGCTCCAAAACCCACGGGGCAGGGAATGAGCAGTTCTTC. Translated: CASSSKTHGAGNEQFF.

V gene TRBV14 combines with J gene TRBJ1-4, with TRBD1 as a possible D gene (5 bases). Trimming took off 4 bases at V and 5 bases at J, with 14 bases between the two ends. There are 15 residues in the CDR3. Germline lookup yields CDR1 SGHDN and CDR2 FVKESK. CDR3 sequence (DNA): TGTGCCAGCAGCCCAGTGGGGGGAAGGAATGAAAAACTGTTTTTT. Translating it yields CASSPVGGRNEKLFF.

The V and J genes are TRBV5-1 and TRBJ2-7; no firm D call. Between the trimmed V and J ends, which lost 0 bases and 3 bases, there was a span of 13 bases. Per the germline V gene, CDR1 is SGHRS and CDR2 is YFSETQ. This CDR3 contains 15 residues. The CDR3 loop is CASSLVGSANYEQYF. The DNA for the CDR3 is TGCGCCAGCAGCTTGGTAGGTTCCGCCAACTACGAGCAGTACTTC.

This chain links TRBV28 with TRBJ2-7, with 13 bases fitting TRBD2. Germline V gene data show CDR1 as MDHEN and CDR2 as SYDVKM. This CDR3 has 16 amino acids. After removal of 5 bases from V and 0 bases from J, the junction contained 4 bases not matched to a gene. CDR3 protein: CASSTRTSGSSYEQYF. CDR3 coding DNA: TGTGCCAGCAGTACCAGGACTAGCGGGAGCTCCTACGAGCAGTACTTC.

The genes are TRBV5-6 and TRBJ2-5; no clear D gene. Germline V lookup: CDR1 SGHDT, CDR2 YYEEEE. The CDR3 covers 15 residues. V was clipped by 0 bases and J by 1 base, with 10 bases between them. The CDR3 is CASSLAVAGQETQYF. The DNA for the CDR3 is TGTGCCAGCAGCTTGGCCGTGGCAGGCCAAGAGACCCAGTACTTC.

CDR3 coding DNA: TGCGCCAGCAGCCAGACGGGACTAGCGGGAGGAAGGAGCTCCTACGAGCAGTACTTC. Translating gives CASSQTGLAGGRSSYEQYF. The chain carries TRBV4-1 and TRBJ2-5; 15 nucleotides agree with TRBD2. The closer fit of TRBJ2-7 to the DNA end suggests the J call may be wrong. CDR3 length: 19 residues. Germline V gene lookup returns CDR1 MGHRA and CDR2 YSYEKL.

CDR3 amino acids: CASSAVAGGPVNEQFF. The CDR3 DNA follows: TGTGCCAGCAGCGCAGTCGCGGGAGGGCCAGTCAATGAGCAGTTCTTC. The gene calls are TRBV9 and TRBJ2-1, with 9 bases lining up with TRBD2. The germline V gene has CDR1 SGDLS and CDR2 YYNGEE. With 3 bases clipped from V and 6 bases from J, the junction kept 10 bases outside the gene matches. The CDR3 sequence is 16 residues long.

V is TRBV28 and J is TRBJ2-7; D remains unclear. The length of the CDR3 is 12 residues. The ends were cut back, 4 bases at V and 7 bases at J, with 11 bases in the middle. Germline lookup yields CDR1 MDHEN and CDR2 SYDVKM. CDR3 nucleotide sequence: TGTGCCAGCAGTTGGGCAGCCGGGGAGCAGTACTTC. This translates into CASSWAAGEQYF.